The 30 T cell receptor beta chains presented below share a single source sample, sequenced in a study of neurological immune-mediated disorders. TCRdb reprocessed the 5' RACE reads with MiXCR, giving one entry per CDR3 protein. The sample consists of about 50,000 distinct CDR3 sequences, over 9% of them appearing once. Sequencing used PBMCs. The receptors were sampled from a man aged 65-85 years with HTLV-1-associated myelopathy (HAM/TSP).

This clonotype has a count of ten or more. This rearrangement joins TRBV10-3 to TRBJ2-7, with D possibly being TRBD2 (6 bases). The germline gives CDR1 ENHRY, CDR2 SYGVKD. The CDR3 consists of 12 residues. V lost 10 bases to trimming and J lost 11 bases, with 21 bases between them. CDR3 in amino acids: CATYGGPGEEYF. The CDR3 nucleotides are TGTGCCACCTACGGCGGTCCCGGGGAGGAGTACTTC.

This clonotype was detected many times. The gene calls are TRBV7-2 and TRBJ2-1; 13 bases map to TRBD2. Germline V gene sequence: CDR1 SGHTA, CDR2 FQGNSA. The CDR3 sequence is 17 residues long. The trim removed 5 bases at V and 0 bases at J, leaving 4 bases unmatched. The CDR3 DNA follows: TGTGCCAGCAGCCTCCGGACTAGCGGGGGCTCCTACAATGAGCAGTTCTTC. Translating gives CASSLRTSGGSYNEQFF. Complete variable domain (other parts from reference TRBV7-2 and TRBJ2-1): GAGVSQSPSNKVTEKGKDVELRCDPISGHTALYWYRQSLGQGLEFLIYFQGNSAPDKSGLPSDRFSAERTGGSVSTLTIQRTQQEDSAVYLCASSLRTSGGSYNEQFFGPGTRLTVL.

This clonotype was seen many times. V and J are TRBV28 and TRBJ1-6; D possibly corresponds to TRBD1 (6 bases). V was trimmed by 2 bases and J by 5 bases, leaving 10 bases between them. This CDR3 is built from 15 residues. The germline CDR1 and CDR2 sequences are MDHEN and SYDVKM. The CDR3 DNA reads as TGTGCCAGCAGTTTACCGGGACAAAATAATTCACCCCTCCACTTT. It is translated as CASSLPGQNNSPLHF.

This clonotype was detected many times. The chain carries TRBV12-3 or TRBV12-4 and TRBJ1-5; D call uncertain. The germline V and J ends were trimmed by 3 bases and 3 bases, with 12 bases remaining between them. The CDR3 extends over 15 amino acids. In DNA, the CDR3 is TGTGCCAGCAGTTTGCGACATTCCTACAATCAGCCCCAGCATTTT. Its translation is CASSLRHSYNQPQHF.

This clonotype appeared many times. The CDR3 reads CASSLGRSYNEQFF. The CDR3 DNA is TGTGCCAGCAGCTTAGGACGGAGTTACAATGAGCAGTTCTTC. The chain uses TRBV11-2 and TRBJ2-1, with D hard to call. The V gene lost 1 base and the J gene lost 4 bases, with 8 bases spanning the gap. CDR3 length: 14 residues. Germline lookup yields CDR1 SGHAT and CDR2 FQNNGV.

Relative to its sample, this clonotype is medium-sized (0.01 to 0.1%). The chain couples TRBV28 to TRBJ2-2; maybe TRBD1 (6 bases). This CDR3 spans 13 amino acids. Germline V gene lookup returns CDR1 MDHEN and CDR2 SYDVKM. Trimming removed 4 bases at V and 5 bases at J, with 8 bases between. The CDR3 is CASSSTGTGELFF. The DNA of the CDR3 is TGTGCCAGCAGTTCGACAGGTACCGGGGAGCTGTTTTTT.

This clonotype appeared many times. The rearrangement uses TRBV5-1 and TRBJ2-2; 9 bases are a match to TRBD2. CDR1 and CDR2 (germline): SGHRS, YFSETQ. The CDR3 contains 15 residues. Trimming took 0 bases from V and 6 from J; bases not matched to a gene: 3. For the CDR3, the DNA is TGCGCCAGCAGCTTGGCGGTAGCGGGAGCCGGGGAGCTGTTTTTT. It codes for CASSLAVAGAGELFF.

The sample holds many counts of this clonotype. The J gene is TRBJ2-5, the V gene TRBV9, with no clear D. The V and J ends lost 0 bases and 7 bases respectively, with 13 bases between them. The CDR3 spans 14 residues. Per germline, CDR1 SGDLS and CDR2 YYNGEE. The CDR3 sequence: CASSVEADLRTQYF. In DNA, the CDR3 is TGTGCCAGCAGCGTAGAAGCCGACCTGCGGACCCAGTACTTC.

The chain uses TRBV20-1 and TRBJ1-5, with D hard to call. The CDR3 extends over 12 amino acids. Germline V CDR1 and CDR2: DFQATT, SNEGSKA (reference sequence). V was cut by 5 bases and J by 4 bases, with 9 bases left in between. CDR3 bases: TGCAGTGCTTCTGGACGGAATCAGCCCCAGCATTTT. It codes for CSASGRNQPQHF.

There are many counts of this clonotype. J is TRBJ2-7 and V is TRBV20-1; TRBD2 is a possible D gene (5 bases). Germline-derived CDR1 and CDR2 are DFQATT and SNEGSKA (reference sequence). The V end lost 2 bases, the J end lost 4 bases, and 9 bases lay between the germline ends. The CDR3 is 12 amino acids. For the CDR3, the DNA is TGCAGTGCTAGACCCGGCGGGTACGAGCAGTACTTC. This encodes CSARPGGYEQYF.

This clonotype appeared many times. The CDR3 sequence is CASSLSPFGNQPQHF. The CDR3 region has the DNA TGTGCCAGCAGTTTATCGCCGTTCGGGAATCAGCCCCAGCATTTT. The chain combines TRBV27 with TRBJ1-5, with no clear D. CDR3 size: 15 residues. Germline assignment: CDR1 MNHEY and CDR2 SMNVEV (reference sequence). V dropped 0 bases and J dropped 4 bases, with 10 bases sitting between them.

Ten or more counts support this clonotype. The gene calls are TRBV25-1 and TRBJ1-6; TRBD1 agrees at 7 bases. Trimming removed 3 bases from V and 10 bases from J; junction bases left unmatched: 9. CDR1 and CDR2 from the germline V gene are MGHDK and SYGVNS. The CDR3 sequence is 15 residues long. The CDR3 DNA reads TGTGCCAGCAGTGACGACAGGGACAGAGGATCACCCCTCCACTTT. Translation gives CASSDDRDRGSPLHF.

This clonotype has a count of ten or more. V gene TRBV14 combines with J gene TRBJ1-1; D gene uncertain. Trimming removed 0 bases from V and 3 bases from J, with 5 bases in between. The CDR3 has 13 amino acids. Germline V gene sequence: CDR1 SGHDN, CDR2 FVKESK. The CDR3 loop reads CASSQDVYTEAFF. CDR3 DNA: TGTGCCAGCAGCCAAGACGTCTACACTGAAGCTTTCTTT.

This clonotype showed up many times. CDR3 bases: TGCAGTGTTAGGGACGCAGGGGGCGCGGAGCCCCAGCATTTT. Its protein is CSVRDAGGAEPQHF. The chain couples TRBV20-1 to TRBJ1-5, with TRBD1 identical over 8 bases. CDR3 size: 14 residues. Germline CDR1 and CDR2: DFQATT and SNEGSKA (reference sequence). Germline trimming cut 7 bases from V and 8 bases from J; bases unmatched to any gene: 13.

This clonotype appeared many times. CDR3 DNA: TGCAGCCCAAAATCTGGGGCCAACGTCCTGACTTTC. Translating it yields CSPKSGANVLTF. The rearrangement uses TRBV20-1 and TRBJ2-6; D call uncertain. The length of the CDR3 is 12 residues. Germline CDR1 DFQATT, CDR2 SNEGSKA (reference sequence).

This clonotype was found a few times. This chain links TRBV6-1 with TRBJ2-7, with D perhaps matching TRBD1 or TRBD2 (6 bases each). The CDR3 totals 15 residues. The germline V gene has CDR1 MNHNS and CDR2 SASEGT. V lost 3 bases and J 5 bases, leaving 17 bases between the germline ends. CDR3 protein: CASSDGGTSTDEQYF. The CDR3 coding sequence is TGTGCCAGCAGTGATGGGGGGACATCAACCGACGAGCAGTACTTC.

This clonotype was counted many times. The rearrangement joins TRBV7-2 to TRBJ2-1; D possibly corresponds to TRBD1 (6 bases). V lost 5 bases and J lost 4, with 18 bases in between. Germline CDR1 is SGHTA and CDR2 is FQGNSA. The CDR3 covers 16 residues. The CDR3: CASSLKQGAIYNEQFF. CDR3 coding DNA: TGTGCCAGCAGCCTCAAACAGGGCGCGATATACAATGAGCAGTTCTTC.

Many counts were recorded for this clonotype. The V gene is TRBV13, the J gene TRBJ1-4, with 7 bases that match TRBD1. The CDR3 extends over 15 amino acids. Trimming took 4 bases from V and 8 from J; bases not matched to a gene: 10. Germline assignment: CDR1 PRHDT and CDR2 FYEKMQ (reference sequence). The CDR3 bases are TGTGCCAGCAGCTCTAAGCGTACAGGGGTGGAAAAACTGTTTTTT. Translation gives CASSSKRTGVEKLFF. Using reference TRBV13 and TRBJ1-4 for the parts outside the CDR3, the full variable domain is AAGVIQSPRHLIKEKRETATLKCYPIPRHDTVYWYQQGPGQDPQFLISFYEKMQSDKGSIPDRFSAQQFSDYHSELNMSSLELGDSALYFCASSSKRTGVEKLFFGSGTQLSVL.

Ten or more counts support this clonotype. V is TRBV7-2 and J is TRBJ2-3; TRBD2 agrees at 8 bases. CDR3 length equals 15 residues. The trim removed 3 bases at V and 5 bases at J, leaving 7 bases unmatched. Germline V CDR1 and CDR2: SGHTA, FQGNSA. The CDR3 loop is CASSFLGLEGDTQYF. The CDR3 DNA follows: TGTGCCAGCAGCTTTCTGGGACTAGAGGGAGATACGCAGTATTTT.

In its sample, this clonotype was seen many times. This sequence joins TRBV5-6 and TRBJ2-1; D ambiguous. Germline V gene sequence: CDR1 SGHDT, CDR2 YYEEEE. The CDR3 consists of 14 residues. The V and J ends lost 1 base and 2 bases respectively, with 7 bases between them. In DNA, the CDR3 is TGTGCCAGCAGCTTGTTAAGCGCCTACAATGAGCAGTTCTTC. Its protein is CASSLLSAYNEQFF.

This clonotype appeared many times. This sequence joins TRBV20-1 and TRBJ2-2; D is perhaps TRBD2 (7 bases). V was cut by 3 bases and J by 3 bases, with 14 bases left in between. The CDR3 sequence is 15 residues long. Germline loops: CDR1 DFQATT, CDR2 SNEGSKA (reference sequence). The chain's CDR3 is CSARGRGGDTGELFF. CDR3 bases: TGCAGTGCTAGGGGGAGAGGGGGGGACACCGGGGAGCTGTTTTTT.

The chain has TRBV5-5 and TRBJ2-7; the match to TRBD2 covers 10 bases. The CDR3 has 14 amino acids. Germline loops: CDR1 SGHKS, CDR2 YYEKEE (reference sequence). V gave up 7 bases and J gave up 6 bases; unmatched junction bases: 10. The CDR3 protein is CASLIEREGVEQYF. Written as DNA, the CDR3 is TGTGCCAGCTTGATCGAGCGGGAGGGGGTCGAGCAGTACTTC.

This clonotype appeared many times. V gene TRBV28 combines with J gene TRBJ1-4; D is possibly TRBD1 (6 bases). CDR3 length: 14 amino acids. Between the trimmed V and J ends, which lost 5 bases and 8 bases, there was a span of 15 bases. Per germline, CDR1 MDHEN and CDR2 SYDVKM. CDR3 DNA sequence: TGTGCCAGCAGTGGGGCAGGGGCTGGGGAAAAACTGTTTTTT. Residues: CASSGAGAGEKLFF.

This clonotype appeared many times. The chain combines TRBV20-1 with TRBJ1-2, with D possibly being TRBD1 (6 bases). Trimming left V 5 bases short and J 1 base short, with 14 bases between. The CDR3 has 14 amino acids. CDR1 DFQATT and CDR2 SNEGSKA come from the germline V gene (reference sequence). DNA of the CDR3: TGCAGTGCTCCAACGACAGGACTTAACTATGGCTACACCTTC. It translates to CSAPTTGLNYGYTF.

This clonotype was observed many times. This chain connects TRBV5-1 to TRBJ1-1, with 10 bases fitting TRBD1. This CDR3 region has 15 residues. With 4 bases clipped from V and 4 bases from J, the junction kept 7 bases outside the gene matches. Germline loops: CDR1 SGHRS, CDR2 YFSETQ. CDR3 DNA: TGCGCCAGCAGCAGAGATCGACAGGGGGCCACTGAAGCTTTCTTT. Translated: CASSRDRQGATEAFF.

The chain joins TRBV6-2 or TRBV6-3 to TRBJ2-7; D remains unclear. Per the germline V gene, CDR1 is MNHEY and CDR2 is SVGEGT. V shed 6 bases and J shed 3 bases, with 9 bases lying between them. The CDR3 is 12 residues long. This CDR3 reads CASRGWLYEQYF. DNA of the CDR3: TGTGCCAGCAGGGGATGGCTCTACGAGCAGTACTTC.

This clonotype was detected many times. The rearrangement links TRBV2 to TRBJ2-7; no clear D. The V end was cut by 6 bases, the J end by 5 bases, with 20 bases between. Looked up from germline, CDR1 is SNHLY and CDR2 is FYNNEI. CDR3 length equals 15 residues. In DNA form, the CDR3 reads TGTGCCAGCAGCGCCTTTAGGGATATTACGGACGAGCAGTACTTC. It is translated as CASSAFRDITDEQYF.

The sample holds many counts of this clonotype. The chain is built from TRBV3-1 and TRBJ2-5; 8 bases fit TRBD1. From germline, CDR1 is LGHDT and CDR2 YNNKEL (reference sequence). The CDR3 spans 14 residues. The J segment lost 5 bases and the V segment lost 5 bases, leaving 7 bases of the junction unmatched. In DNA form, the CDR3 reads TGTGCCAGCAGCTGGACCCGACAGGGGGAGACCCAGTACTTC. Its protein is CASSWTRQGETQYF.

This clonotype showed up many times. The chain combines TRBV15 with TRBJ2-2; D gene ambiguous. Trimming took off 6 bases at V and 1 base at J, with 12 bases between the two ends. The CDR3 has 15 amino acids. The germline V gene has CDR1 LNHNV and CDR2 YYDKDF (reference sequence). This chain's CDR3 is CATSSAVRNTGELFF. The CDR3 DNA sequence: TGTGCCACCAGTTCTGCGGTGAGGAACACCGGGGAGCTGTTTTTT.

The sample holds many counts of this clonotype. V and J are TRBV20-1 and TRBJ1-2; no clear D gene. The V and J ends lost 0 bases and 8 bases respectively, with 16 bases between them. The CDR3 covers 14 residues. Germline CDR1 is DFQATT and CDR2 is SNEGSKA (reference sequence). CDR3 DNA sequence: TGCAGTGCTAGAGATTTGTCCTTATCTGGGGGCTACACCTTC. The encoded protein is CSARDLSLSGGYTF.